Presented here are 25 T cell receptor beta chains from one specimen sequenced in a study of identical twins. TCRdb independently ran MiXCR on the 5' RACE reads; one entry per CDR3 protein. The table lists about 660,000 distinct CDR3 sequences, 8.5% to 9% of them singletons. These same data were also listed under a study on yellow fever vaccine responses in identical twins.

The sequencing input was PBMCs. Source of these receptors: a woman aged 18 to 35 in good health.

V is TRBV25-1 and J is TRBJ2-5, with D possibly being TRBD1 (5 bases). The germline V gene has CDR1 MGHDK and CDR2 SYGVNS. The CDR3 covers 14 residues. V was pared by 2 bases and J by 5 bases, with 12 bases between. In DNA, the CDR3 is TGTGCCAGCAGTGAAACCGACAGACCGGAGACCCAGTACTTC. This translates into CASSETDRPETQYF.

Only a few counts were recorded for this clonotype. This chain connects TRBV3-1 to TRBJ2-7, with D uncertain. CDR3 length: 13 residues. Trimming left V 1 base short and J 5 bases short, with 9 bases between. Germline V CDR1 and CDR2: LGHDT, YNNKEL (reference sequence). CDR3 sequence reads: CASSQGRKDEQYF. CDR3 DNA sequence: TGTGCCAGCAGCCAAGGCAGAAAGGACGAGCAGTACTTC.

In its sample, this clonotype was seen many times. The CDR3 loop is CASSQVGSTGTGGEQYF. For the CDR3, the DNA is TGCGCCAGCAGCCAAGTTGGGTCTACCGGGACAGGGGGAGAGCAGTACTTC. The J gene is TRBJ2-7, the V gene TRBV4-1; 11 positions match TRBD1. V shed 1 base, J shed 7 bases, and the junction held 12 bases outside the gene matches. Germline-derived CDR1 and CDR2 are MGHRA and YSYEKL. CDR3 length: 17 residues.

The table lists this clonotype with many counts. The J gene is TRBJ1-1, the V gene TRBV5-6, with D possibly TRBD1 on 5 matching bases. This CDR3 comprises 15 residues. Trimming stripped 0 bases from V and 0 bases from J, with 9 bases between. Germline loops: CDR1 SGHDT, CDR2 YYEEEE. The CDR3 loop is CASSLGGFMNTEAFF. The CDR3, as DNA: TGTGCCAGCAGCTTGGGGGGGTTCATGAACACTGAAGCTTTCTTT.

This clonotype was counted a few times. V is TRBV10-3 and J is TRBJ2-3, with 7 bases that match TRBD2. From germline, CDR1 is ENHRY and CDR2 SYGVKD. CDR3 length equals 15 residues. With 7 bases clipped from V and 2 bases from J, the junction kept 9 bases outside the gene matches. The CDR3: CAITNRGDDTDTQYF. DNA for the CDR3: TGTGCCATCACCAACCGGGGGGACGACACAGATACGCAGTATTTT.

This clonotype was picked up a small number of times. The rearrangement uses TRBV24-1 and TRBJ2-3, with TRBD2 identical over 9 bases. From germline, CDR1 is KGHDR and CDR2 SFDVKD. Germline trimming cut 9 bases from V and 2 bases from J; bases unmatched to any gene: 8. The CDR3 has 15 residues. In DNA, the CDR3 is TGTGCCACCTCTAGCGGGGAATGGGACACAGATACGCAGTATTTT. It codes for CATSSGEWDTDTQYF.

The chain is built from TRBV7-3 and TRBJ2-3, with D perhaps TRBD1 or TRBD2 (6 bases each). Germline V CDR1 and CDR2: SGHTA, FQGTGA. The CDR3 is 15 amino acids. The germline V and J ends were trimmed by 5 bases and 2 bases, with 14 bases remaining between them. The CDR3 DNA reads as TGTGCCAGCAGCCTCAGGGGCGGGGTCACAGATACGCAGTATTTT. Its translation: CASSLRGGVTDTQYF.

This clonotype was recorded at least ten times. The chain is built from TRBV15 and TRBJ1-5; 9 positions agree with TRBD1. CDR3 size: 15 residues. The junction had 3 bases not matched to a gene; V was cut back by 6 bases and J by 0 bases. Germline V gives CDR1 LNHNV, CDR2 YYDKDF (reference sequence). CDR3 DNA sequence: TGTGCCACCAGTAAACAGGGGGCTAGCAATCAGCCCCAGCATTTT. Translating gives CATSKQGASNQPQHF.

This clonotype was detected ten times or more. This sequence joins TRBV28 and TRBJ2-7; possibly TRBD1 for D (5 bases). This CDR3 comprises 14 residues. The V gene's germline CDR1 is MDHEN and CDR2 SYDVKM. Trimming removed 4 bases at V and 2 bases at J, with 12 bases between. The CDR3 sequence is CASSSATETYEQYF. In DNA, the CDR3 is TGTGCCAGCAGTTCGGCGACAGAGACCTACGAGCAGTACTTC.

CDR3 loop: CASSQSAGVKNIQYF. The CDR3 DNA follows: TGTGCCAGCAGCCAATCGGCGGGAGTCAAAAACATTCAGTACTTC. V gene TRBV3-1 combines with J gene TRBJ2-4; 7 nucleotides agree with TRBD2. V lost 2 bases to trimming and J lost 3 bases; unmatched junction nucleotides: 4. The CDR3 length is 15 residues. From germline, CDR1 is LGHDT and CDR2 YNNKEL (reference sequence).

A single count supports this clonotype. The CDR3 is CASSKRITGELFF. The DNA of the CDR3 is TGTGCCAGCAGTAAACGGATCACCGGGGAGCTGTTTTTT. The J gene is TRBJ2-2, the V gene TRBV27; D ambiguous. The CDR3 contains 13 residues. Germline V CDR1 and CDR2: MNHEY, SMNVEV (reference sequence). V lost 5 bases and J lost 4, with 8 bases in between.

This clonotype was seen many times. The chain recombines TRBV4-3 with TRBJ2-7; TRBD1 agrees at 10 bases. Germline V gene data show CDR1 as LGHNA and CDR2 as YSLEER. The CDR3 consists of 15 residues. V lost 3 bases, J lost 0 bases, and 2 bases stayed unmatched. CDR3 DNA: TGCGCCAGCAGCCAGAGGACAGGGGGCTCCTACGAGCAGTACTTC. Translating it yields CASSQRTGGSYEQYF.

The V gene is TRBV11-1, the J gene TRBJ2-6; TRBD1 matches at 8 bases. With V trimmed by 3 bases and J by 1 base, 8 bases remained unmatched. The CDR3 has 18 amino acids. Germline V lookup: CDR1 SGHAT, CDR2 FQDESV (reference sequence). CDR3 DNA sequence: TGTGCCAGCAGCTTGTTCCCAGGGGGCCCGTCTGGGGCCAACGTCCTGACTTTC. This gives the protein CASSLFPGGPSGANVLTF.

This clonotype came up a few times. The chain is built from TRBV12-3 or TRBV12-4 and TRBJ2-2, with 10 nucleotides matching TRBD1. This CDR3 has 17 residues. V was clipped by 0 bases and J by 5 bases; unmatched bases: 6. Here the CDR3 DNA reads TGTGCCAGCAGTTTAGCCCACGGGACAGGGGTTACCGGGGAGCTGTTTTTT. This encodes CASSLAHGTGVTGELFF.

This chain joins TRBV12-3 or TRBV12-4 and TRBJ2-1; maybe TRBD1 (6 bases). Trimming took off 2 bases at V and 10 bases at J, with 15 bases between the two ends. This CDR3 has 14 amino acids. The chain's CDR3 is CASSLQPLRGEQFF. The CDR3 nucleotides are TGTGCCAGCAGTTTACAGCCGCTAAGGGGGGAGCAGTTCTTC.

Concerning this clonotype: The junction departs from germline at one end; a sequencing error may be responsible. The CDR3 DNA reads as TGTGCCAGCAGTTACCTAGGGACAGGGGCGTCGAACACCGGGGAGCCGTTTTTT. Protein sequence: CASSYLGTGASNTGEPFF. This rearrangement joins TRBV6-2 or TRBV6-3 to TRBJ2-2; TRBD1 agrees at 10 bases. This CDR3 comprises 18 residues. Per germline, CDR1 MNHEY and CDR2 SVGEGT.

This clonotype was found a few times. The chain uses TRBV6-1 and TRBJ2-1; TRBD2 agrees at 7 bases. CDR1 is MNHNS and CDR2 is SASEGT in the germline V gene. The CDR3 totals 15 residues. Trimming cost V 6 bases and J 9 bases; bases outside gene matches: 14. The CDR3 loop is CASSLLYPGGSEQFF. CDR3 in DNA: TGTGCCAGCAGCCTCCTATATCCGGGGGGATCTGAGCAGTTCTTC.

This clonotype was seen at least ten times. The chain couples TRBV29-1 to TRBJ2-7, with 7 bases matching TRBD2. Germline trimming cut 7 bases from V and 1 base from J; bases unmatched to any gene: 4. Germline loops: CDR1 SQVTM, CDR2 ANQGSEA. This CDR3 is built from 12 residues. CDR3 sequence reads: CSGSSGSYEQYF. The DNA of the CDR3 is TGCAGCGGGTCTAGCGGATCCTACGAGCAGTACTTC.

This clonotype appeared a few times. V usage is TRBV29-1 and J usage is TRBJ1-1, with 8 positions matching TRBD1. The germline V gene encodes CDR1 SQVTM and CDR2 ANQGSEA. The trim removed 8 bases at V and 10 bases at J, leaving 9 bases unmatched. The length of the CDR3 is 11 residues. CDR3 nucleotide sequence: TGCAGCTTTGGGACAGGCCCCCGAGCTTTCTTT. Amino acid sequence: CSFGTGPRAFF.

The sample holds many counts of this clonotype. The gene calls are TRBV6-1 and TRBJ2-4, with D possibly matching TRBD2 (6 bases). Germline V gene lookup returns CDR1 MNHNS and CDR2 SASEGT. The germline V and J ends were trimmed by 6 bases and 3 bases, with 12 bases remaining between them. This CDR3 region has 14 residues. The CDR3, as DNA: TGTGCCAGCAGCAACGGGGGTCTCAAAAACATTCAGTACTTC. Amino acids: CASSNGGLKNIQYF.

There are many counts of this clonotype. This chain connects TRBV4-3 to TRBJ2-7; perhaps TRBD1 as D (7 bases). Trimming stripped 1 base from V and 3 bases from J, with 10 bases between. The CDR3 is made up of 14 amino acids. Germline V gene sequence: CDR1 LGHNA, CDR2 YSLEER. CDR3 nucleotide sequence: TGCGCCAGCAGCCAAGTGCGGGACAGCTACGAGCAGTACTTC. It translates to CASSQVRDSYEQYF.

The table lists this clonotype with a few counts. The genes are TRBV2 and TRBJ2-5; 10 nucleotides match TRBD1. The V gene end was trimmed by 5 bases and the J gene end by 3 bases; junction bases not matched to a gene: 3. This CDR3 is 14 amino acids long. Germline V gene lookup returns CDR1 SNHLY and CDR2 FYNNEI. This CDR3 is CASSTGTGEETQYF. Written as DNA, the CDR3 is TGTGCCAGCAGTACCGGGACAGGGGAAGAGACCCAGTACTTC.

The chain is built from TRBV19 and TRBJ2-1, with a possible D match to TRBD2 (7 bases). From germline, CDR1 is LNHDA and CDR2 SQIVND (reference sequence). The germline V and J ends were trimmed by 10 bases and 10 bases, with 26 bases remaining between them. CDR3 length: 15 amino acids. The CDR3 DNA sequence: TGTGCCACTGATGTGGGGGGGCCCGCTCCGAGGGAGCAGTTCTTC. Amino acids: CATDVGGPAPREQFF.

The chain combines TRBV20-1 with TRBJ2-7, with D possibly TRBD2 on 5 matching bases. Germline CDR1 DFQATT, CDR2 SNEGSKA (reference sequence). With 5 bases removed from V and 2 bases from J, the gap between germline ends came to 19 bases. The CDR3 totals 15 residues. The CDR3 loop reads CSALPRPGRTYEQYF. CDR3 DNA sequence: TGCAGTGCTCTACCTAGGCCTGGGAGAACCTACGAGCAGTACTTC.

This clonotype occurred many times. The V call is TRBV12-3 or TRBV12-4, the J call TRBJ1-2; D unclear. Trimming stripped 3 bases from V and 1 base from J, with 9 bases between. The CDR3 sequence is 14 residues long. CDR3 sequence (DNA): TGTGCCAGCAGTTTGGCTGACCTTAACTATGGCTACACCTTC. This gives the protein CASSLADLNYGYTF.